What follows describes a single T cell receptor beta chain. A library of TCRbeta sequences, prepared with unique molecular identifiers, was generated. A single record per CDR3 protein comes from TCRdb applying MiXCR to the PCR reads. Altogether more than 200,000 distinct CDR3 sequences are present, 20% to 30% being singletons, with the ten largest covering 4.8%. The data stem from a study of T-cell reconstitution after alpha-beta-depleted transplantation in children. The V gene's germline CDR1 is MNHEY and CDR2 SVGAGI. Trimming removed 2 bases at V and 5 bases at J, with 13 bases between. The CDR3 extends over 15 amino acids.

The source of this sequence is a female patient between 2 and 15 years old who had a stem cell transplant for congenital amegakaryocytic thrombocytopenia, so the T cells may come from the graft donor. The J gene is TRBJ1-5, the V gene TRBV6-5; a weak D match, TRBD1 (6 bases). The starting material was PBMCs, mostly from graft donor cells, obtained 360 days after TCRalphabeta/CD19-depleted stem cell transplant. CDR3 loop: CASSYAGHRHQPQHF. CDR3 DNA: TGTGCCAGCAGTTACGCGGGACACCGCCATCAGCCCCAGCATTTT.